Listed here are 25 T cell receptor beta chains from one sample, sequenced in a study of shared clonotypes between healthy human individuals. Measured with immunoSEQ multiplex PCR; TCRdb has only the in-frame clones, and not every one. Of a few million clones listed, 80% to 95% are singletons. Sequencing input: naive CD4+ T cells from PBMCs. Subset defined: CD45RA+ positively selected. These receptors were taken from a man aged 18 to 30 in good health. Some clones in this sample may be carry-over from other donors' samples.

The chain couples TRBV4-3 to TRBJ1-2; 7 nucleotides agree with TRBD1. V lost 5 bases and J lost 4; bases outside the gene matches: 4. CDR1 and CDR2 from the germline V gene are LGHNA and YSLEER. The CDR3 loop spans 13 amino acids. For the CDR3, the DNA is TGCGCCAGCAGCTCCCGACAGGGCTATGGCTACACCTTC. It translates to CASSSRQGYGYTF.

The V and J genes are TRBV6-5 and TRBJ2-7; unclear D gene. Trimming shortened V by 7 bases and J by 3 bases, and 13 bases separated the two germline ends. The CDR3 covers 13 residues. Germline assignment: CDR1 MNHEY and CDR2 SVGAGI. CDR3 sequence (DNA): TGTGCCAGCACGGCCCCGGAACACTACGAGCAGTACTTC. Encoded protein: CASTAPEHYEQYF.

V is TRBV19 and J is TRBJ1-2, with 8 bases matching TRBD1. V shed 3 bases and J 4 bases; nucleotides not matched to a gene: 7. Germline CDR1 and CDR2: LNHDA and SQIVND (reference sequence). The CDR3 sequence is 15 residues long. In nucleotides, the CDR3 is TGTGCCAGTAGTATCAGGCCAGGGGGCGCCTATGGCTACACCTTC. It codes for CASSIRPGGAYGYTF.

Of note for this clone: One junction end disagrees with the germline gene, perhaps due to a read error. The chain has TRBV18 and TRBJ1-2; a possible D gene is TRBD1 (5 bases). The CDR3 loop spans 15 amino acids. Germline assignment: CDR1 KGHSH and CDR2 LQKENI. This CDR3 reads CASSPQDGANYGHTF. The CDR3, as DNA: TGTGCCAGCTCACCACAAGATGGGGCTAACTATGGCCACACCTTC.

This sequence joins TRBV27 and TRBJ2-3; TRBD2 matches at 9 bases. Germline lookup yields CDR1 MNHEY and CDR2 SMNVEV (reference sequence). This CDR3 region has 16 residues. V shed 4 bases, J shed 6 bases, and the junction held 11 bases outside the gene matches. CDR3 loop: CASSSPLREGWDTQYF. CDR3 nucleotide sequence: TGTGCCAGCAGTTCCCCTCTGCGGGAGGGATGGGATACGCAGTATTTT.

Note on this clone: The same CDR3 is also encoded by other DNA sequences in this sample. The V gene is TRBV9, the J gene TRBJ2-7; D unresolved. CDR1 is SGDLS, CDR2 YYNGEE, per germline. Deletions cut 0 bases from V and 2 bases from J, with 9 bases between. This CDR3 comprises 14 residues. This chain's CDR3 is CASSVGPQAYEQYF. In nucleotides, the CDR3 is TGTGCCAGCAGCGTAGGTCCCCAGGCCTACGAGCAGTACTTC.

This sequence joins TRBV7-8 and TRBJ2-5; D is unresolved. Germline CDR1 and CDR2: SGHVS and FQNEAQ. The ends were cut back, 2 bases at V and 1 base at J, with 8 bases in the middle. This CDR3 is 14 amino acids long. Here the CDR3 reads CASSLRRIQETQYF. The CDR3 DNA reads as TGTGCCAGCAGCTTACGTCGGATCCAAGAGACCCAGTACTTC. Using reference TRBV7-8 and TRBJ2-5 for the parts outside the CDR3, the full variable domain is GAGVSQSPRYKVAKRGQDVALRCDPISGHVSLFWYQQALGQGPEFLTYFQNEAQLDKSGLPSDRFFAERPEGSVSTLKIQRTQQEDSAVYLCASSLRRIQETQYFGPGTRLLVL.

The V and J genes are TRBV18 and TRBJ2-6, with D hard to call. V was clipped by 6 bases and J by 0 bases, with 15 bases between them. The CDR3 spans 17 residues. Germline CDR1 reads KGHSH; CDR2 reads LQKENI. The chain's CDR3 is CASSSRLASSGANVLTF. The CDR3 bases are TGTGCCAGCTCGTCCCGACTGGCGAGCTCTGGGGCCAACGTCCTGACTTTC.

This clone came up once. V usage is TRBV5-1 and J usage is TRBJ2-7; 7 nucleotides agree with TRBD1. V was clipped by 1 base and J by 5 bases; unmatched bases: 9. CDR1 and CDR2 from the germline V gene are SGHRS and YFSETQ. There are 15 residues in the CDR3. CDR3: CASSLKPTGLHEQYF. CDR3 DNA sequence: TGCGCCAGCAGCTTGAAACCGACAGGGCTACACGAGCAGTACTTC.

V is TRBV9 and J is TRBJ2-6, with D possibly matching TRBD1 (6 bases). The CDR3 is made up of 17 amino acids. In germline, CDR1 is SGDLS, CDR2 YYNGEE. The V end lost 0 bases, the J end lost 3 bases, and 13 bases lay between the germline ends. The CDR3 spells CASSVEIHRDGANVLTF. In DNA form, the CDR3 reads TGTGCCAGCAGCGTAGAAATTCACAGGGATGGGGCCAACGTCCTGACTTTC. The full variable domain, completed using reference TRBV9 and TRBJ2-6, is DSGVTQTPKHLITATGQRVTLRCSPRSGDLSVYWYQQSLDQGLQFLIQYYNGEERAKGNILERFSAQQFPDLHSELNLSSLELGDSALYFCASSVEIHRDGANVLTFGAGSRLTVL.

The chain uses TRBV5-1 and TRBJ1-2; unclear D gene. The V gene's germline CDR1 is SGHRS and CDR2 YFSETQ. V gave up 0 bases and J gave up 4 bases, with 10 bases separating them. The CDR3 consists of 14 residues. The CDR3: CASSLGAAFYGYTF. DNA of the CDR3: TGCGCCAGCAGCTTGGGGGCAGCCTTCTATGGCTACACCTTC.

The rearrangement joins TRBV7-2 to TRBJ1-2; TRBD1 agrees at 11 bases. CDR1 is SGHTA and CDR2 is FQGNSA in the germline V gene. The CDR3 is 17 amino acids. V lost 5 bases and J lost 0; bases outside the gene matches: 8. The CDR3: CASSPRTGGPPNYGYTF. CDR3 DNA sequence: TGTGCCAGCAGCCCTCGGACAGGGGGCCCACCTAACTATGGCTACACCTTC.

Here the CDR3 reads CASSTQRATNEKLFF. The CDR3 nucleotides are TGTGCCAGCTCTACACAGCGAGCAACTAATGAAAAACTGTTTTTT. The gene calls are TRBV19 and TRBJ1-4; D is uncertain. Germline V lookup: CDR1 LNHDA, CDR2 SQIVND (reference sequence). This CDR3 is built from 15 residues. V gave up 9 bases and J gave up 0 bases, with 14 bases separating them.

This sequence joins TRBV7-2 and TRBJ2-1; TRBD1 matches at 7 bases. CDR1 and CDR2 from the germline V gene are SGHTA and FQGNSA. V dropped 1 base and J dropped 10; count of bases not matched to a gene: 16. CDR3 length: 17 amino acids. The chain's CDR3 is CASSLEVGQGVKREQFF. Here the CDR3 DNA reads TGTGCCAGCAGCTTAGAGGTCGGGCAGGGGGTAAAAAGGGAGCAGTTCTTC.

This chain connects TRBV6-6 to TRBJ2-3; 8 positions agree with TRBD2. The germline V gene encodes CDR1 MNHNY and CDR2 SVGAGI (reference sequence). The CDR3 loop spans 14 amino acids. The V gene end was trimmed by 6 bases and the J gene end by 1 base; junction bases not matched to a gene: 3. In DNA form, the CDR3 reads TGTGCCAGCAGCAAACTAGCGGGCACAGATACGCAGTATTTT. Translated, it gives CASSKLAGTDTQYF.

This chain connects TRBV5-1 to TRBJ2-3; 8 nucleotides match TRBD2. The CDR3 runs 16 residues. J gave up 2 bases and V 4 bases, and 9 bases lay outside the gene matches. The germline gives CDR1 SGHRS, CDR2 YFSETQ. As DNA, the CDR3 is TGCGCCAGCAGCCCCGCTCCGGGAGGGCCCACAGATACGCAGTATTTT. Translation gives CASSPAPGGPTDTQYF.

The chain recombines TRBV5-1 with TRBJ1-1, with a possible D match to TRBD1 (5 bases). This CDR3 comprises 15 residues. Trimming took off 1 base at V and 1 base at J, with 11 bases between the two ends. Germline CDR1 is SGHRS and CDR2 is YFSETQ. CDR3 in amino acids: CASSLRGAENTEAFF. For the CDR3, the DNA is TGCGCCAGCAGCTTGCGCGGGGCGGAGAACACTGAAGCTTTCTTT. The full variable domain, its missing parts supplied by reference TRBV5-1 and TRBJ1-1, is KAGVTQTPRYLIKTRGQQVTLSCSPISGHRSVSWYQQTPGQGLQFLFEYFSETQRNKGNFPGRFSGRQFSNSRSEMNVSTLELGDSALYLCASSLRGAENTEAFFGQGTRLTVV.

V gene TRBV15 combines with J gene TRBJ2-1, with D perhaps TRBD1 (6 bases). Trimming shortened V by 2 bases and J by 2 bases, and 16 bases separated the two germline ends. This CDR3 is built from 17 residues. Germline lookup yields CDR1 LNHNV and CDR2 YYDKDF (reference sequence). DNA for the CDR3: TGTGCCACCAGCAGAACGAGATGGACAGCTACCTACAATGAGCAGTTCTTC. It codes for CATSRTRWTATYNEQFF.

Only one count was recorded for this clone. Written as DNA, the CDR3 is TGCGCCAGCAGCCAACGGACAGGGGGAACAGATACGCAGTATTTT. This codes for CASSQRTGGTDTQYF. V gene TRBV4-3 combines with J gene TRBJ2-3; 10 positions agree with TRBD1. After removal of 2 bases from V and 3 bases from J, the junction contained 2 bases not matched to a gene. CDR1 LGHNA and CDR2 YSLEER come from the germline V gene. CDR3 size: 15 residues.

This chain joins TRBV4-1 and TRBJ2-2; weak D call: TRBD1 (5 bases). The V end was cut by 1 base, the J end by 4 bases, with 10 bases between. This CDR3 comprises 15 residues. Germline loops: CDR1 MGHRA, CDR2 YSYEKL. CDR3 region: CASSQVLRGTGELFF. CDR3 in DNA: TGCGCCAGCAGCCAAGTTCTAAGGGGCACCGGGGAGCTGTTTTTT.

The gene calls are TRBV7-9 and TRBJ2-3; 7 positions agree with TRBD2. After removal of 2 bases from V and 0 bases from J, the junction contained 2 bases not matched to a gene. CDR3 size: 15 residues. The germline gives CDR1 SEHNR, CDR2 FQNEAQ (reference sequence). CDR3 sequence: CASSLLAASTDTQYF. The CDR3 DNA follows: TGTGCCAGCAGCTTACTAGCGGCTAGCACAGATACGCAGTATTTT. Together with reference TRBV7-9 and TRBJ2-3, the CDR3 gives the full variable domain: DTGVSQNPRHKITKRGQNVTFRCDPISEHNRLYWYRQTLGQGPEFLTYFQNEAQLEKSRLLSDRFSAERPKGSFSTLEIQRTEQGDSAMYLCASSLLAASTDTQYFGPGTRLTVL.

V gene TRBV6-1 combines with J gene TRBJ2-2; no reliable D call. CDR3 length equals 15 residues. The V and J ends lost 1 base and 0 bases respectively, with 6 bases between them. Germline V lookup: CDR1 MNHNS, CDR2 SASEGT. Here the CDR3 reads CASSEGYPNTGELFF. For the CDR3, the DNA is TGTGCCAGCAGTGAAGGCTACCCGAACACCGGGGAGCTGTTTTTT.

J is TRBJ1-2 and V is TRBV5-6, with D unclear. V lost 4 bases and J lost 2, with 18 bases in between. The CDR3 consists of 16 residues. Looked up from germline, CDR1 is SGHDT and CDR2 is YYEEEE. This chain's CDR3 is CASSRAGRSLNYGYTF. The CDR3 DNA reads as TGTGCCAGCAGCCGGGCGGGCAGGTCCCTCAACTATGGCTACACCTTC. Filled out from reference TRBV5-6 and TRBJ1-2, the complete variable domain reads DAGVTQSPTHLIKTRGQQVTLRCSPKSGHDTVSWYQQALGQGPQFIFQYYEEEERQRGNFPDRFSGHQFPNYSSELNVNALLLGDSALYLCASSRAGRSLNYGYTFGSGTRLTVV.

The CDR3 DNA reads TGCAGCGTTCCTAGTAGCGGCACAGATACGCAGTATTTT. Translated, it gives CSVPSSGTDTQYF. The rearrangement joins TRBV29-1 to TRBJ2-3; the D gene is possibly TRBD2 (5 bases). This CDR3 has 13 amino acids. Trimming cost V 5 bases and J 1 base, with 10 bases left between them. Germline CDR1 and CDR2: SQVTM and ANQGSEA.

The V and J genes are TRBV18 and TRBJ1-1; weak D call: TRBD1 (6 bases). V lost 5 bases, J lost 6 bases, and 13 bases lay in between. CDR1 is KGHSH, CDR2 LQKENI, per germline. The CDR3 is made up of 13 amino acids. CDR3 sequence reads: CASSYAGQSEAFF. The CDR3 region has the DNA TGTGCCAGCTCATACGCCGGACAGTCTGAAGCTTTCTTT.